Listed here is a single T cell receptor beta chain. Its matching antigen is unknown. This entry is derived from a study of Ad26.COV2.S vaccination and SARS-CoV-2 variants. The study, taken as a whole, reports: In TCR breadth and depth analyses, total T cell responses may have been underestimated. Post-vaccination breadth of spike-specific CD8+ and CD4+ T cell responses was reportedly substantial.

Generated by immunoSEQ multiplex PCR, the TCRdb table keeps only in-frame clones and is missing some. This table holds some 420,000 clones, approximately 90% found once. Treatment meaning: around 19 received Ad26.COV2.S at low or high dose, single or two shots; about 5 received placebo; per-sample allocation not given. At day 63 after the first vaccine or placebo injection, samples were drawn. V lost 2 bases and J lost 5, with 9 bases in between. There are 13 residues in the CDR3. Germline assignment: CDR1 SGHTA and CDR2 FQGNSA. The source material was peripheral blood, sampled in a trial of Ad26.COV2.S vaccine versus placebo. The receptor was derived from a person aged 18-65 years who received the Ad26.COV2.S COVID-19 vaccine or a placebo. The chain combines TRBV7-2 with TRBJ2-5, with D maybe TRBD2 (6 bases). DNA of the CDR3: TGTGCCAGCAGCTTATGGGCGGGGGAGACCCAGTACTTC. As protein: CASSLWAGETQYF.